A selection of T cell receptor beta chains follows, all from one sample in a study of human T cells and chemical hapten exposure. TCRdb redid the calling of the RACE reads with MiXCR, one entry per CDR3 protein. The sample includes 300,000 to 450,000 distinct CDR3 sequences, about 5.1% of them seen just once. The starting material was whole blood, obtained in connection with sensitization to the hapten diphenylcyclopropenone (DPC). The receptor set was obtained from a woman aged 45-59 years with alopecia areata. Some clones in this sample may be carry-over from other donors' samples. Each CDR3 is given with its conserved first and last residue. The D gene is left open where the match is weak. A row's size may be missing; if present it is once, few, many or a size class.

j_call d_call clone_size v_call cdr3_aa cdr3_nt
TRBJ2-3 NA many TRBV24-1 CATSGGAADTQYF TGTGCCACCAGTGGCGGGGCCGCAGATACGCAGTATTTT
TRBJ1-5 NA NA TRBV24-1 CATSARDLNQPQHF TGTGCCACCAGTGCCAGGGACCTCAATCAGCCCCAGCATTTT
TRBJ2-1 TRBD2 many TRBV12-3/TRBV12-4 CASSLEGTSGRASYNEQFF TGTGCCAGCAGTTTAGAGGGGACTAGCGGGAGGGCCTCCTACAATGAGCAGTTCTTC
TRBJ2-1 NA NA TRBV7-9 CASSLASLAGEQFF TGTGCCAGCAGCTTAGCATCGCTAGCCGGGGAGCAGTTCTTC
TRBJ2-7 TRBD1 many TRBV9 CASSVGDSLWEQYF TGTGCCAGCAGCGTAGGGGACAGCCTTTGGGAGCAGTACTTC
TRBJ1-2 NA few TRBV15 CATSRDGTYYGYTF TGTGCCACCAGCAGAGATGGGACGTACTATGGCTACACCTTC
TRBJ1-6 NA NA TRBV9 CASSVGEGGSPLHF TGTGCCAGCAGCGTAGGGGAGGGAGGTTCACCCCTCCACTTT
TRBJ2-6 NA many TRBV13 CASSFRAPGLAGANVLTF TGTGCCAGCAGCTTTAGGGCTCCCGGGCTAGCGGGGGCCAACGTCCTGACTTTC
TRBJ1-2 TRBD1 few TRBV2 CASREQGAGGYTF TGTGCCAGCAGGGAACAGGGGGCTGGTGGCTACACCTTC
TRBJ1-1 TRBD1 many TRBV29-1 CSVEDDRVNTEAFF TGCAGCGTTGAAGATGACAGGGTCAACACTGAAGCTTTCTTT
TRBJ1-5 NA few TRBV12-3/TRBV12-4 CASSTDGGAQPQHF TGTGCCAGCAGCACGGACGGGGGAGCGCAGCCCCAGCATTTT
TRBJ1-1 NA few TRBV6-6 CATNPGSEAFF TGTGCCACCAACCCGGGAAGTGAAGCTTTCTTT
TRBJ2-3 TRBD1 few TRBV6-4 CASSEDRASTDTQYF TGTGCCAGCAGTGAGGACAGGGCTAGCACAGATACGCAGTATTTT
TRBJ2-1 TRBD2 few TRBV27 CASTGLDLEQFF TGTGCCAGCACGGGACTAGACTTGGAGCAGTTCTTC
TRBJ2-1 TRBD2 many TRBV27 CASSLRTSGRSSYNEQFF TGTGCCAGCAGTTTGAGGACTAGCGGTCGAAGCTCCTACAATGAGCAGTTCTTC
TRBJ2-7 NA few TRBV11-2 CASSSRTPYEQYF TGTGCCAGCAGCTCCCGGACCCCCTACGAGCAGTACTTC
TRBJ1-5 NA few TRBV5-5 CASSLVVAQVNQPQHF TGTGCCAGCAGCTTGGTCGTTGCACAGGTAAATCAGCCCCAGCATTTT
TRBJ1-5 NA many TRBV10-3 CAISGGDPYSNQPQHF TGTGCCATCAGTGGGGGGGACCCTTATAGCAATCAGCCCCAGCATTTT
TRBJ1-1 NA many TRBV30 CAWSETGLLNTEAFF TGTGCCTGGAGTGAGACAGGACTCCTAAACACTGAAGCTTTCTTT
TRBJ1-5 NA many TRBV12-5 CASGLFSTLVDQPQHF TGTGCTAGTGGTTTGTTTTCGACGTTGGTGGATCAGCCCCAGCATTTT
TRBJ2-1 NA NA TRBV7-6 CASSPFSWESSYNEQFF TGTGCCAGCAGCCCCTTTAGCTGGGAGAGCTCCTACAATGAGCAGTTCTTC
TRBJ2-6 NA few TRBV5-4 CASSLQQLGGANVLTF TGTGCCAGCAGCTTGCAACAGCTGGGCGGGGCCAACGTCCTGACTTTC
TRBJ1-4 NA few TRBV4-2 CASSQDWGEKLFF TGTGCCAGCAGCCAAGATTGGGGGGAAAAACTGTTTTTT
TRBJ2-7 NA many TRBV29-1 CSVWEAYEQYF TGCAGCGTGTGGGAGGCCTACGAGCAGTACTTC
TRBJ2-3 TRBD1 many TRBV29-1 CSVEDQVGQGLSTDTQYF TGCAGCGTTGAAGATCAAGTGGGACAGGGTTTAAGCACAGATACGCAGTATTTT
TRBJ2-3 TRBD2 NA TRBV7-9 CASSPAAGAPGDTQYF TGTGCCAGCAGCCCGGCAGCGGGAGCGCCAGGAGATACGCAGTATTTT
TRBJ2-1 TRBD1 NA TRBV5-4 CASSLGQGRSEQFF TGTGCCAGCAGCTTGGGACAGGGTAGGAGTGAGCAGTTCTTC
TRBJ2-3 NA few TRBV29-1 CSVERGGTDTQYF TGCAGCGTTGAAAGGGGCGGCACAGATACGCAGTATTTT
TRBJ2-7 NA few TRBV5-1 CASSSGDDEQYF TGCGCCAGCAGCTCAGGGGATGACGAGCAGTACTTC
TRBJ2-5 NA NA TRBV7-9 CASSFGVGEETQYF TGTGCCAGCAGTTTTGGGGTCGGTGAAGAGACCCAGTACTTC
TRBJ1-5 NA many TRBV28 CASSLVGAQPQHF TGTGCCAGCAGTTTGGTGGGGGCTCAGCCCCAGCATTTT
TRBJ2-6 TRBD2 NA TRBV4-2 CASSQEFPGLATGANVLTF TGTGCCAGCAGCCAAGAGTTCCCGGGACTAGCGACTGGGGCCAACGTCCTGACTTTC
TRBJ2-1 TRBD2 few TRBV6-6 CASSSLAGARSSYNEQFF TGTGCCAGCAGTTCGCTAGCGGGTGCTAGGAGCTCCTACAATGAGCAGTTCTTC
TRBJ2-2 NA many TRBV9 CASSVATPTWGAHTGELFF TGTGCCAGCAGCGTAGCTACCCCTACATGGGGGGCGCATACCGGGGAGCTGTTTTTT
TRBJ1-6 NA many TRBV7-3 CASSLLAQPNSPLHF TGTGCCAGCAGCTTACTGGCCCAGCCTAATTCACCCCTCCACTTT
TRBJ2-7 NA many TRBV7-6 CASSSGSSPYEQYF TGTGCCAGCAGTTCGGGGAGTTCCCCCTACGAGCAGTACTTC
TRBJ1-2 NA many TRBV7-8 CASSLGGSSYGYTF TGTGCCAGCAGCTTAGGTGGCAGCTCCTATGGCTACACCTTC
TRBJ2-1 NA few TRBV7-6 CASSQPGTGGMNEQFF TGTGCCAGCAGCCAACCCGGCACGGGGGGCATGAATGAGCAGTTCTTC
TRBJ2-1 NA many TRBV6-1 CASSVLAVSSYNEQFF TGTGCCAGCAGTGTGCTGGCGGTCAGCTCCTACAATGAGCAGTTCTTC
TRBJ2-7 NA many TRBV18 CASSPSGWGSEQYF TGTGCCAGCTCACCCTCCGGCTGGGGTAGCGAGCAGTACTTC
TRBJ1-3 TRBD1 NA TRBV7-3 CASSNSGGSGNTIYF TGTGCCAGCAGCAACTCAGGGGGGTCTGGAAACACCATATATTTT
TRBJ2-1 TRBD1 few TRBV2 CASSGDRQKQFF TGTGCCAGCAGTGGGGACAGGCAGAAGCAGTTCTTC
TRBJ2-7 TRBD2 NA TRBV20-1 CSARDQATSVSYEQYF TGCAGTGCTAGAGATCAGGCGACTAGCGTCTCCTACGAGCAGTACTTC
TRBJ2-3 NA many TRBV27 CASFHQGTQYF TGTGCCAGTTTCCATCAGGGAACGCAGTATTTT
TRBJ1-2 TRBD1 many TRBV29-1 CSVEDRRTGGPTF TGCAGCGTTGAAGATCGTAGGACAGGCGGCCCCACCTTC
TRBJ2-1 TRBD2 NA TRBV20-1 CSAPWGLARGNEQFF TGCAGTGCCCCCTGGGGACTAGCGAGAGGGAATGAGCAGTTCTTC